This TCR beta chain was recorded in a study of T-cell memory formation after mild COVID-19. Across the study: TCR clusters were mostly confined to one donor each.

The V gene lost 4 bases and the J gene lost 3 bases, with 17 bases spanning the gap. The V gene's germline CDR1 is SGHRS and CDR2 YFSETQ. The CDR3 sequence is 15 residues long. This clonotype turned up a few times. Its antigen is undetermined. Constant-segment primers and 5'RACE yielded cDNA libraries for TCR alpha and TCR beta, each carrying sample barcodes and UMIs. TCRdb used MiXCR to reprocess the 5' RACE reads, holding one entry per CDR3 protein. The data hold more than 400,000 distinct CDR3 sequences, with 15% to 20% observed a single time. Study conclusions and caveats: Shrinking CD4+ clones resided mostly in CM and EM, and CD8+ ones in EMRA.

This TCR derives from an adult woman who had mild COVID-19 (a few samples of this study predate the infection). Cell type and time point are not known. The sample taken for sequencing was PBMCs or a T cell subset sorted from them (not recorded which). The V and J genes are TRBV5-1 and TRBJ2-7; D is unresolved. In DNA, the CDR3 is TGCGCCAGCAGCCCGGAGCCACAGATAGGCTACGAGCAGTACTTC. Its protein is CASSPEPQIGYEQYF.